These 23 T cell receptor beta chains were sequenced from one sample in a study of cytomegalovirus exposure and HLA in healthy donors. Sequencing was performed with immunoSEQ multiplex PCR; in TCRdb, only in-frame clones are kept and a portion is missing. Of approximately 150,000 clones in the sample, almost 85% were seen once. The sample comprised PBMCs. The receptors shown here come from a man aged 30 to 39 in good health and CMV-seropositive.

This chain links TRBV19 with TRBJ1-4; the match to TRBD1 covers 9 bases. There are 14 residues in the CDR3. Germline V gene lookup returns CDR1 LNHDA and CDR2 SQIVND (reference sequence). The V gene end was trimmed by 9 bases and the J gene end by 8 bases; junction bases not matched to a gene: 10. CDR3 sequence (DNA): TGTGCCAGCAAACGGACAGGGGCGGGGGAAAAACTGTTTTTT. Protein sequence: CASKRTGAGEKLFF.

The gene calls are TRBV9 and TRBJ1-4, with TRBD1 identical over 10 bases. The CDR3 is made up of 15 amino acids. V was clipped by 4 bases and J by 8 bases; unmatched bases: 8. Per the germline V gene, CDR1 is SGDLS and CDR2 is YYNGEE. This chain's CDR3 is CASSSSGTGDEKLFF. The DNA of the CDR3 is TGTGCCAGCAGCTCTTCCGGGACAGGGGACGAAAAACTGTTTTTT.

The rearrangement uses TRBV28 and TRBJ1-2; weak D call: TRBD1 (6 bases). CDR1 and CDR2 from the germline V gene are MDHEN and SYDVKM. CDR3 length: 15 residues. The V end was cut by 1 base, the J end by 6 bases, with 15 bases between. The CDR3 loop is CASSLSRGGGNGYTF. In DNA, the CDR3 is TGTGCCAGCAGTTTATCAAGGGGGGGTGGTAATGGCTACACCTTC.

The J gene is TRBJ1-4, the V gene TRBV9; D perhaps matches TRBD1 (6 bases). This CDR3 is built from 15 residues. The V end lost 4 bases, the J end lost 7 bases, and 17 bases lay between the germline ends. In germline, CDR1 is SGDLS, CDR2 YYNGEE. The CDR3 reads CASSPRGGAVEKLFF. The CDR3, as DNA: TGTGCCAGCAGCCCCCGTGGGGGGGCCGTTGAAAAACTGTTTTTT.

The chain combines TRBV30 with TRBJ2-1; TRBD2 matches at 9 bases. Losses at the gene ends were 0 bases for V and 2 bases for J; bases not matched to a gene: 2. Germline V gene lookup returns CDR1 GTSNPN and CDR2 SVGIG (reference sequence). The CDR3 is 15 amino acids. CDR3 in amino acids: CAWSVEREAYNEQFF. The CDR3 region has the DNA TGTGCCTGGAGTGTAGAGCGGGAGGCCTACAATGAGCAGTTCTTC. The full variable domain, with the rest looked up from reference TRBV30 and TRBJ2-1, is SQTIHQWPATLVQPVGSPLSLECTVEGTSNPNLYWYRQAAGRGLQLLFYSVGIGQISSEVPQNLSASRPQDRQFILSSKKLLLSDSGFYLCAWSVEREAYNEQFFGPGTRLTVL.

The CDR3 is CASSVVAGGGEQYF. The CDR3 DNA reads as TGTGCCAGCAGCGTCGTAGCGGGAGGGGGCGAGCAGTACTTC. The chain combines TRBV9 with TRBJ2-7; TRBD2 agrees at 11 bases. Germline V gives CDR1 SGDLS, CDR2 YYNGEE. The CDR3 contains 14 residues. Germline trimming cut 2 bases from V and 6 bases from J; bases unmatched to any gene: 4.

This chain uses TRBV5-1 with TRBJ2-1, with TRBD1 as a possible D gene (6 bases). The CDR3 has 14 residues. Trimming took 0 bases from V and 5 from J, leaving 9 bases between them. Germline lookup yields CDR1 SGHRS and CDR2 YFSETQ. The CDR3 DNA follows: TGCGCCAGCAGCTTGGGACAGGACAACAATGAGCAGTTCTTC. Translation gives CASSLGQDNNEQFF.

The chain couples TRBV27 to TRBJ2-1, with D perhaps TRBD2 (5 bases). This CDR3 comprises 13 residues. Germline lookup yields CDR1 MNHEY and CDR2 SMNVEV (reference sequence). V was trimmed by 3 bases and J by 9 bases, leaving 12 bases between them. This CDR3 reads CASSFSGRSEQFF. The CDR3 DNA reads TGTGCCAGCAGTTTCTCGGGAAGGTCTGAGCAGTTCTTC.

This chain joins TRBV5-1 and TRBJ2-6, with TRBD2 matching 8 bases. The J segment lost 0 bases and the V segment lost 0 bases, leaving 5 bases of the junction unmatched. Germline lookup yields CDR1 SGHRS and CDR2 YFSETQ. This CDR3 spans 18 amino acids. CDR3 loop: CASSLEVAGYSGANVLTF. CDR3 nucleotide sequence: TGCGCCAGCAGCTTGGAGGTAGCGGGGTACTCTGGGGCCAACGTCCTGACTTTC.

The chain joins TRBV5-5 to TRBJ1-1; D may be TRBD1 (6 bases). The ends were cut back, 0 bases at V and 4 bases at J, with 13 bases in the middle. In germline, CDR1 is SGHKS, CDR2 YYEKEE (reference sequence). This CDR3 contains 15 residues. The CDR3 is CASSLAGGAGTEAFF. In nucleotides, the CDR3 is TGTGCCAGCAGCTTGGCGGGGGGCGCCGGCACTGAAGCTTTCTTT. Together with reference TRBV5-5 and TRBJ1-1, the CDR3 gives the full variable domain: DAGVTQSPTHLIKTRGQQVTLRCSPISGHKSVSWYQQVLGQGPQFIFQYYEKEERGRGNFPDRFSARQFPNYSSELNVNALLLGDSALYLCASSLAGGAGTEAFFGQGTRLTVV.

The V gene is TRBV13, the J gene TRBJ2-5; TRBD2 agrees at 8 bases. This CDR3 is built from 15 residues. Germline CDR1 is PRHDT and CDR2 is FYEKMQ (reference sequence). The V and J ends lost 8 bases and 4 bases, in that order; junction bases with no gene match: 12. The CDR3 protein is CASRRAGALSETQYF. The CDR3 nucleotides read TGTGCCAGCCGGCGAGCGGGGGCTCTGTCAGAGACCCAGTACTTC. Full variable domain (outside the CDR3, taken from reference TRBV13 and TRBJ2-5): AAGVIQSPRHLIKEKRETATLKCYPIPRHDTVYWYQQGPGQDPQFLISFYEKMQSDKGSIPDRFSAQQFSDYHSELNMSSLELGDSALYFCASRRAGALSETQYFGPGTRLLVL.

The rearrangement joins TRBV11-2 to TRBJ2-2, with D perhaps matching TRBD2 (5 bases). Germline CDR1 and CDR2: SGHAT and FQNNGV. The germline V and J ends were trimmed by 1 base and 1 base, with 10 bases remaining between them. The length of the CDR3 is 16 residues. The CDR3 sequence is CASSLVTGKNTGELFF. CDR3 bases: TGTGCCAGCAGCTTAGTCACGGGAAAGAACACCGGGGAGCTGTTTTTT.

The J gene is TRBJ2-5, the V gene TRBV2; D gene ambiguous. Germline-derived CDR1 and CDR2 are SNHLY and FYNNEI. This CDR3 spans 11 amino acids. V lost 6 bases, J lost 14 bases, and 16 bases lay in between. Written as DNA, the CDR3 is TGTGCCAGCAGGGAGACCGATAGGTTCTACTTC. Protein: CASRETDRFYF.

This chain connects TRBV10-3 to TRBJ2-7; D not resolved. Per the germline V gene, CDR1 is ENHRY and CDR2 is SYGVKD. The ends were cut back, 6 bases at V and 2 bases at J, with 17 bases in the middle. The length of the CDR3 is 15 residues. The CDR3: CAIRTQQSATYEQYF. As DNA, the CDR3 is TGTGCCATCAGGACTCAGCAGTCAGCAACCTACGAGCAGTACTTC.

The chain joins TRBV30 to TRBJ2-5; TRBD2 matches 7 bases. The trim removed 3 bases at V and 5 bases at J, leaving 0 bases unmatched. Germline CDR1 GTSNPN, CDR2 SVGIG (reference sequence). This CDR3 spans 11 amino acids. The CDR3 bases are TGTGCCTGGAGCGGGGGGGAGACCCAGTACTTC. Translating it yields CAWSGGETQYF.

The rearrangement joins TRBV29-1 to TRBJ2-3, with 8 positions matching TRBD2. Germline loops: CDR1 SQVTM, CDR2 ANQGSEA. The CDR3 extends over 13 amino acids. Unmatched junction bases numbered 7, after V lost 6 bases and J lost 5 bases. CDR3 residues: CSVRAGAGDTQYF. In nucleotides, the CDR3 is TGCAGCGTACGAGCGGGAGCTGGAGATACGCAGTATTTT.

The chain couples TRBV11-2 to TRBJ2-1; 11 positions agree with TRBD2. Per the germline V gene, CDR1 is SGHAT and CDR2 is FQNNGV. This CDR3 has 16 amino acids. With V trimmed by 1 base and J by 10 bases, 9 bases remained unmatched. This CDR3 reads CASSLVGTSGTGEQFF. In nucleotides, the CDR3 is TGTGCCAGCAGCTTAGTTGGGACTAGCGGCACGGGGGAGCAGTTCTTC.

The chain combines TRBV6-1 with TRBJ1-2; 9 bases are shared with TRBD1. The CDR3 is 13 amino acids. J lost 5 bases, V lost 7 bases, and 5 bases had no gene match. Germline values: CDR1 MNHNS, CDR2 SASEGT. This chain's CDR3 is CASTRTGEYGYTF. The CDR3 region has the DNA TGTGCCAGCACTCGGACAGGGGAATATGGCTACACCTTC.

The rearrangement uses TRBV10-3 and TRBJ1-6; D not resolved. CDR1 is ENHRY and CDR2 is SYGVKD in the germline V gene. V was clipped by 6 bases and J by 0 bases, with 12 bases between them. The CDR3 consists of 16 residues. As DNA, the CDR3 is TGTGCCATCAGAAAGGAGGTCAGCTCCTATAATTCACCCCTCCACTTT. Amino acid sequence: CAIRKEVSSYNSPLHF.

V gene TRBV5-4 combines with J gene TRBJ1-2; D is possibly TRBD1 (6 bases). In germline, CDR1 is SGHNT, CDR2 YYREEE (reference sequence). The CDR3 has 16 amino acids. The V end was cut by 4 bases, the J end by 1 base, with 17 bases between. The CDR3 reads CASSNLRGADNYGYTF. The CDR3 coding sequence is TGTGCCAGCAGCAACCTGCGGGGGGCGGATAACTATGGCTACACCTTC.

This chain uses TRBV2 with TRBJ1-1, with 8 bases identical to TRBD1. The CDR3 loop spans 13 amino acids. V dropped 10 bases and J dropped 1; count of bases not matched to a gene: 5. The germline gives CDR1 SNHLY, CDR2 FYNNEI. The CDR3 DNA follows: TGTGCCACCACACAGGGGGAGAACACTGAAGCTTTCTTT. Amino acids: CATTQGENTEAFF.

The chain combines TRBV4-3 with TRBJ1-4; D remains ambiguous. The CDR3 length is 17 residues. With 0 bases removed from V and 5 bases from J, the gap between germline ends came to 16 bases. Germline V gives CDR1 LGHNA, CDR2 YSLEER. CDR3 sequence (DNA): TGCGCCAGCAGCCAAGATGGGCCGCGCAACCGGAATGAAAAACTGTTTTTT. It codes for CASSQDGPRNRNEKLFF.

This chain connects TRBV5-1 to TRBJ2-2, with D possibly matching TRBD2 (6 bases). CDR1 and CDR2 (germline): SGHRS, YFSETQ. The CDR3 contains 13 residues. The ends were cut back, 4 bases at V and 5 bases at J, with 9 bases in the middle. CDR3 loop: CASSPGTTGELFF. CDR3 in DNA: TGCGCCAGCAGCCCGGGGACTACCGGGGAGCTGTTTTTT.